The next 27 T cell receptor beta chains were all read from a single sample in a study of PD-1 blockade in classical Hodgkin lymphoma. Using immunoSEQ multiplex PCR, the repertoire was profiled, and TCRdb retains in-frame clones only, with some absent. The sample lists 42,000 or so clones; around 86% were seen once. All patients relapsed after autologous stem cell transplantation, and brentuximab vedotin exposure varied. Sample: peripheral blood mononuclear cells (PBMCs), taken before the second cycle of nivolumab. These receptor sequences come from a human donor with classical Hodgkin lymphoma.

The rearrangement joins TRBV6-6 to TRBJ1-5, with D hard to call. The CDR3 has 13 residues. Per germline, CDR1 MNHNY and CDR2 SVGAGI (reference sequence). With 3 bases removed from V and 2 bases from J, the gap between germline ends came to 5 bases. CDR3 loop: CASSYGGNQPQHF. CDR3 coding DNA: TGTGCCAGCAGTTATGGGGGCAATCAGCCCCAGCATTTT.

The V gene is TRBV15, the J gene TRBJ2-1, with TRBD2 identical over 7 bases. Trimming at V came to 9 bases and at J to 8 bases, leaving 19 bases not matched to a gene. Per germline, CDR1 LNHNV and CDR2 YYDKDF (reference sequence). The CDR3 runs to 16 residues. CDR3 residues: CATNARRGSLTDEQFF. Written as DNA, the CDR3 is TGTGCCACTAACGCCCGGCGGGGGAGTTTAACGGATGAGCAGTTCTTC.

This chain connects TRBV7-2 to TRBJ2-1; 8 nucleotides line up with TRBD1. Trimming took 5 bases from V and 7 from J; bases not matched to a gene: 10. The CDR3 runs 15 residues. CDR1 and CDR2 from the germline V gene are SGHTA and FQGNSA. The CDR3 DNA follows: TGTGCCAGCAGCACCTCCGGGACAGGTAGGAATGAGCAGTTCTTC. Translated, it gives CASSTSGTGRNEQFF.

CDR3 residues: CASSQGQGLNGYTF. In DNA, the CDR3 is TGTGCCAGCAGCCAGGGACAGGGACTAAATGGCTACACCTTC. J is TRBJ1-2 and V is TRBV5-4, with 9 nucleotides matching TRBD1. Trimming cost V 4 bases and J 6 bases; bases outside gene matches: 7. CDR3 length: 14 amino acids. The germline CDR1 and CDR2 sequences are SGHNT and YYREEE (reference sequence). The whole variable domain, filled in from reference TRBV5-4 and TRBJ1-2, reads ETGVTQSPTHLIKTRGQQVTLRCSSQSGHNTVSWYQQALGQGPQFIFQYYREEENGRGNFPPRFSGLQFPNYSSELNVNALELDDSALYLCASSQGQGLNGYTFGSGTRLTVV.

The rearrangement joins TRBV19 to TRBJ1-6; possibly TRBD1 for D (5 bases). Germline V gene sequence: CDR1 LNHDA, CDR2 SQIVND (reference sequence). With 9 bases removed from V and 7 bases from J, the gap between germline ends came to 22 bases. The CDR3 runs 16 residues. The CDR3 loop reads CASSTTRDGRNSPLHF. For the CDR3, the DNA is TGTGCCAGCTCAACCACCCGGGACGGCAGAAATTCACCCCTCCACTTT.

The V and J genes are TRBV6-1 and TRBJ1-1, with D possibly TRBD1 on 6 matching bases. The ends were cut back, 2 bases at V and 0 bases at J, with 16 bases in the middle. From germline, CDR1 is MNHNS and CDR2 SASEGT. The CDR3 is 17 residues long. CDR3 in DNA: TGTGCCAGCAGTGAATCCCCCTTAACAGGGCTGAACACTGAAGCTTTCTTT. As protein: CASSESPLTGLNTEAFF.

This rearrangement joins TRBV5-4 to TRBJ2-1; D call uncertain. The CDR3 length is 15 residues. V lost 0 bases and J 5 bases, leaving 12 bases between the germline ends. Germline values: CDR1 SGHNT, CDR2 YYREEE (reference sequence). The CDR3 region is CASSLGASKDNEQFF. The CDR3 DNA is TGTGCCAGCAGCTTGGGGGCGTCTAAAGACAATGAGCAGTTCTTC.

This chain connects TRBV20-1 to TRBJ1-1, with D perhaps matching TRBD1 (5 bases). The CDR3 length is 11 residues. Germline lookup yields CDR1 DFQATT and CDR2 SNEGSKA (reference sequence). Trimming cost V 5 bases and J 5 bases, with 9 bases left between them. CDR3 residues: CSAPTETEAFF. DNA for the CDR3: TGCAGTGCTCCGACAGAAACTGAAGCTTTCTTT.

The chain combines TRBV6-5 with TRBJ1-6, with D perhaps TRBD1 (5 bases). CDR1 is MNHEY, CDR2 SVGAGI, per germline. The CDR3 totals 14 residues. Trimming took off 6 bases at V and 9 bases at J, with 15 bases between the two ends. The CDR3 sequence: CASSNNRDVSPLHF. CDR3 sequence (DNA): TGTGCCAGCAGCAACAATCGGGACGTTTCACCCCTCCACTTT.

This chain joins TRBV5-1 and TRBJ1-4; D remains unclear. The CDR3 covers 15 residues. V shed 5 bases and J shed 3 bases, with 14 bases lying between them. Germline CDR1 and CDR2: SGHRS and YFSETQ. The CDR3 sequence: CASRSIAGPNEKLFF. For the CDR3, the DNA is TGCGCCAGCAGGAGTATCGCCGGACCTAATGAAAAACTGTTTTTT.

The chain joins TRBV2 to TRBJ2-1; TRBD2 aligns across 9 bases. CDR3 length equals 15 residues. V shed 7 bases and J 4 bases; nucleotides not matched to a gene: 8. Germline lookup yields CDR1 SNHLY and CDR2 FYNNEI. The CDR3 sequence is CASKGGLAVYNEQFF. The CDR3 nucleotides are TGTGCCAGCAAGGGGGGACTAGCAGTTTACAATGAGCAGTTCTTC.

This rearrangement joins TRBV12-5 to TRBJ1-2; 7 nucleotides line up with TRBD1. The CDR3 covers 13 residues. Trimming removed 6 bases from V and 5 bases from J; junction bases left unmatched: 6. In germline, CDR1 is LGHNT, CDR2 FRNRAP. The CDR3 coding sequence is TGTGCTAGTGGGACTGACAGGGTGTATGGCTACACCTTC. This gives the protein CASGTDRVYGYTF.

This CDR3 reads CASSILRLANSYNEQFF. The CDR3 DNA follows: TGTGCCAGTAGTATCCTCCGGCTAGCCAACTCCTACAATGAGCAGTTCTTC. V and J are TRBV19 and TRBJ2-1, with a tentative D call TRBD2 (5 bases). CDR1 is LNHDA, CDR2 SQIVND, per germline (reference sequence). V gave up 3 bases and J gave up 0 bases, with 15 bases separating them. The CDR3 runs to 17 residues.

The gene calls are TRBV19 and TRBJ2-1; possibly TRBD1 for D (5 bases). V was shortened by 4 bases and J by 1 base, with 17 bases between the two germline ends. The CDR3 extends over 17 amino acids. CDR1 and CDR2 (germline): LNHDA, SQIVND (reference sequence). This chain's CDR3 is CASSTTQVKASYNEQFF. As DNA, the CDR3 is TGTGCCAGTAGTACCACACAGGTAAAGGCGTCCTACAATGAGCAGTTCTTC.

V usage is TRBV4-1 and J usage is TRBJ2-1; tentative D call: TRBD1 (5 bases). Germline CDR1 MGHRA, CDR2 YSYEKL. The CDR3 has 12 amino acids. The V end lost 1 base, the J end lost 7 bases, and 5 bases lay between the germline ends. DNA of the CDR3: TGCGCCAGCAGCCAAGGGACAAATGAGCAGTTCTTC. Amino acids: CASSQGTNEQFF.

The chain recombines TRBV28 with TRBJ1-6, with 9 bases lining up with TRBD1. The germline V gene has CDR1 MDHEN and CDR2 SYDVKM. J gave up 13 bases and V 3 bases, and 1 base lay outside the gene matches. The CDR3 loop spans 12 amino acids. This chain's CDR3 is CASSFGQGPLHF. CDR3 DNA: TGTGCCAGCAGTTTCGGACAGGGGCCCCTCCACTTT.

A remark on this clone: Within the sample, other DNA sequences also encode this same CDR3. V is TRBV25-1 and J is TRBJ1-4; D is perhaps TRBD1 (5 bases). The germline CDR1 and CDR2 sequences are MGHDK and SYGVNS. V gave up 5 bases and J gave up 0 bases, with 7 bases separating them. The CDR3 consists of 14 residues. CDR3 residues: CASSWGATNEKLFF. For the CDR3, the DNA is TGTGCCAGCAGTTGGGGCGCAACTAATGAAAAACTGTTTTTT. The variable domain in full, with the rest retrieved from reference TRBV25-1 and TRBJ1-4, is EADIYQTPRYLVIGTGKKITLECSQTMGHDKMYWYQQDPGMELHLIHYSYGVNSTEKGDLSSESTVSRIRTEHFPLTLESARPSHTSQYLCASSWGATNEKLFFGSGTQLSVL.

The gene calls are TRBV6-1 and TRBJ2-7; D remains ambiguous. Germline V gene data show CDR1 as MNHNS and CDR2 as SASEGT. The CDR3 contains 13 residues. V gave up 7 bases and J gave up 1 base, with 11 bases separating them. The CDR3 sequence: CASKLPVSYEQYF. DNA for the CDR3: TGTGCCAGCAAGCTGCCTGTGTCCTACGAGCAGTACTTC.

J is TRBJ2-3 and V is TRBV7-2; D possibly corresponds to TRBD2 (6 bases). Germline loops: CDR1 SGHTA, CDR2 FQGNSA. The CDR3 extends over 15 amino acids. The V end was cut by 5 bases, the J end by 2 bases, with 14 bases between. CDR3: CASSPTGLHTDTQYF. As DNA, the CDR3 is TGTGCCAGCAGCCCCACGGGACTCCACACAGATACGCAGTATTTT. The whole variable domain, remainder taken from reference TRBV7-2 and TRBJ2-3, is GAGVSQSPSNKVTEKGKDVELRCDPISGHTALYWYRQSLGQGLEFLIYFQGNSAPDKSGLPSDRFSAERTGGSVSTLTIQRTQQEDSAVYLCASSPTGLHTDTQYFGPGTRLTVL.

This clone has more than one count but fewer than ten. The V and J genes are TRBV7-8 and TRBJ2-1; 10 nucleotides match TRBD2. With 0 bases clipped from V and 4 bases from J, the junction kept 6 bases outside the gene matches. The length of the CDR3 is 17 residues. Germline V CDR1 and CDR2: SGHVS, FQNEAQ. The CDR3 DNA follows: TGTGCCAGCAGCTTAGCGCTCAGTAGCGGGGGGTACAATGAGCAGTTCTTC. Amino acids: CASSLALSSGGYNEQFF.

Details on this clone: The sample contains more than one DNA sequence encoding this CDR3. The genes are TRBV7-8 and TRBJ2-5; D unclear. This CDR3 has 12 amino acids. V lost 5 bases to trimming and J lost 1 base, with 5 bases between them. Germline CDR1 is SGHVS and CDR2 is FQNEAQ. CDR3 bases: TGTGCCAGCAGCCTTGGCCAAGAGACCCAGTACTTC. Amino acid sequence: CASSLGQETQYF.

The rearrangement uses TRBV28 and TRBJ1-2; the match to TRBD1 covers 8 bases. The CDR3 consists of 16 residues. CDR1 is MDHEN, CDR2 SYDVKM, per germline. V lost 5 bases to trimming and J lost 4 bases; unmatched junction nucleotides: 12. In nucleotides, the CDR3 is TGTGCCAGCAGTAACGGGGGGCAGGGGGCCGTCTATGGCTACACCTTC. Its protein product is CASSNGGQGAVYGYTF.

CDR3 in amino acids: CASSLGQGEEKLFF. CDR3 bases: TGCGCCAGCAGCTTGGGTCAGGGAGAAGAAAAACTGTTTTTT. This chain connects TRBV5-1 to TRBJ1-4, with a weak D call TRBD1 (5 bases). Germline V CDR1 and CDR2: SGHRS, YFSETQ. V was trimmed by 0 bases and J by 8 bases, leaving 11 bases between them. CDR3 length equals 14 residues.

The V and J genes are TRBV5-6 and TRBJ1-5; TRBD1 matches at 8 bases. V was clipped by 3 bases and J by 10 bases; unmatched bases: 9. Germline loops: CDR1 SGHDT, CDR2 YYEEEE. The CDR3 is made up of 14 amino acids. In nucleotides, the CDR3 is TGTGCCAGCAGCTCCGGGACAGGAGGCACCCCCCAGCATTTT. Amino acids: CASSSGTGGTPQHF.

The rearrangement links TRBV2 to TRBJ2-7; TRBD2 matches at 8 bases. Looked up from germline, CDR1 is SNHLY and CDR2 is FYNNEI. CDR3 size: 18 residues. V shed 1 base and J 0 bases; nucleotides not matched to a gene: 11. The DNA of the CDR3 is TGTGCCAGCAGTGAAGATCCCCTCAGACTAGCGCTCTCCTACGAGCAGTACTTC. It specifies CASSEDPLRLALSYEQYF.

V is TRBV28 and J is TRBJ2-1; 10 bases match TRBD2. CDR1 and CDR2 from the germline V gene are MDHEN and SYDVKM. The V segment lost 5 bases and the J segment 0 bases; nucleotides outside the gene matches: 1. CDR3 length: 15 residues. The CDR3 bases are TGTGCCAGCAGTCCTAGCGGGGGCTCCTACAATGAGCAGTTCTTC. Translation: CASSPSGGSYNEQFF. Using reference TRBV28 and TRBJ2-1 for the parts outside the CDR3, the full variable domain is DVKVTQSSRYLVKRTGEKVFLECVQDMDHENMFWYRQDPGLGLRLIYFSYDVKMKEKGDIPEGYSVSREKKERFSLILESASTNQTSMYLCASSPSGGSYNEQFFGPGTRLTVL.

The chain links TRBV7-9 to TRBJ1-2; D is unclear. Trimming pared 5 bases from V and 7 bases from J, leaving 17 bases between. Looked up from germline, CDR1 is SEHNR and CDR2 is FQNEAQ (reference sequence). The CDR3 consists of 14 residues. The CDR3 DNA is TGTGCCAGCAGCCGATCGGGCCTCTTAGGTGGCTACACCTTC. This codes for CASSRSGLLGGYTF.